The entry below describes one TCR beta chain. This entry belongs to a study of blood T cell repertoires in COVID-19. Study at large: Sample material is recorded as cDNA or gDNA derived from T cells, B-cell-depleted T cells, or PBMCs.

Produced via immunoSEQ multiplex PCR; TCRdb's table is partial and in-frame only. The table has about 250,000 clones, about 87% seen once. The CDR3 is 18 residues long. In germline, CDR1 is MNHEY, CDR2 SMNVEV (reference sequence). Germline trimming cut 4 bases from V and 5 bases from J; bases unmatched to any gene: 15. The V and J genes are TRBV27 and TRBJ2-1; 9 bases align to TRBD2. Sequencing was performed on PBMCs or T cells enriched from blood (not recorded which). This sequence originates from a woman younger than 45 with acute COVID-19. The CDR3 is CASSSPPEWRGGDNEQFF. CDR3 in DNA: TGTGCCAGCAGTTCCCCTCCTGAGTGGCGGGGGGGAGACAATGAGCAGTTCTTC.